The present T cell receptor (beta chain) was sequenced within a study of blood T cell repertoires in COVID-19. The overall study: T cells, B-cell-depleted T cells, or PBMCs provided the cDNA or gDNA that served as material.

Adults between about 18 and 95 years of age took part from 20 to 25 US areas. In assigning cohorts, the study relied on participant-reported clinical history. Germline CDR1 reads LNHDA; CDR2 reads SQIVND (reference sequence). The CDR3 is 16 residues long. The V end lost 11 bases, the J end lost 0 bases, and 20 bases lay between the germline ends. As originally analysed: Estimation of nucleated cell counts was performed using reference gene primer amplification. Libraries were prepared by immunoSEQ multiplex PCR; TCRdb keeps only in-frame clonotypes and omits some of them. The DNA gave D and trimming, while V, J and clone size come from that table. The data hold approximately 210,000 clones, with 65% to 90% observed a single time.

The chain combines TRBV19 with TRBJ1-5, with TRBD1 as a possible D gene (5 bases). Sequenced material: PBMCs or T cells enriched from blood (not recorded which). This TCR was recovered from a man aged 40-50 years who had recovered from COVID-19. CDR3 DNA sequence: TGTGCCGGAGGGGCGGGTTATGGGGGTAGCAATCAGCCCCAGCATTTT. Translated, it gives CAGGAGYGGSNQPQHF. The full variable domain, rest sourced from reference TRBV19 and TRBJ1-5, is DGGITQSPKYLFRKEGQNVTLSCEQNLNHDAMYWYRQDPGQGLRLIYYSQIVNDFQKGDIAEGYSVSREKKESFPLTVTSAQKNPTAFYLCAGGAGYGGSNQPQHFGDGTRLSIL.